One and the same sample provided the 27 T cell receptor beta chains below, sequenced in a study of beta chain features in type 1 diabetes. Since all of the isolated RNA was reverse transcribed, expressed TCRB transcripts were what got sequenced. This table comes from immunoSEQ multiplex PCR, and its TCRdb copy is limited to in-frame clones, with some not included. This sample has 550,000 to 850,000 clones, with roughly 13% found just once. Their antigens are not known. Study-level points and caveats: When Type 1 diabetes patients were examined, their TCRB CDR3s proved moderately but significantly shorter in all four CD4+ subsets.

The sequenced material came from naive CD4+ T cells from blood. These receptors came from a man younger than 30 with type 1 diabetes.

This clone showed up just a few times. The chain employs TRBV6-4 and TRBJ1-5; D might be TRBD1 (5 bases). The germline V gene encodes CDR1 MRHNA and CDR2 SNTAGT. V shed 1 base and J shed 6 bases, with 7 bases lying between them. This CDR3 is built from 13 residues. The CDR3 DNA reads as TGTGCCAGCAGTGACTATGGGGGTCAGCCCCAGCATTTT. It codes for CASSDYGGQPQHF.

This chain uses TRBV5-6 with TRBJ2-1; 10 bases are shared with TRBD1. After removal of 0 bases from V and 10 bases from J, the junction contained 7 bases not matched to a gene. The CDR3 has 15 amino acids. In germline, CDR1 is SGHDT, CDR2 YYEEEE. CDR3 in amino acids: CASSLAGTGVNEQFF. For the CDR3, the DNA is TGTGCCAGCAGCTTGGCCGGGACAGGGGTAAACGAGCAGTTCTTC. The complete variable domain, with remaining parts taken from reference TRBV5-6 and TRBJ2-1, reads DAGVTQSPTHLIKTRGQQVTLRCSPKSGHDTVSWYQQALGQGPQFIFQYYEEEERQRGNFPDRFSGHQFPNYSSELNVNALLLGDSALYLCASSLAGTGVNEQFFGPGTRLTVL.

The table lists this clone with a few counts. The V call is TRBV7-9, the J call TRBJ2-2, with D unclear. The CDR3 spans 13 residues. CDR1 is SEHNR, CDR2 FQNEAQ, per germline (reference sequence). The V and J ends lost 1 base and 7 bases respectively, with 7 bases between them. The CDR3 is CASSLVVGGELFF. CDR3 DNA sequence: TGTGCCAGCAGCTTAGTCGTCGGCGGGGAGCTGTTTTTT. Based on the CDR3 plus reference TRBV7-9 and TRBJ2-2, the full variable domain is DTGVSQNPRHKITKRGQNVTFRCDPISEHNRLYWYRQTLGQGPEFLTYFQNEAQLEKSRLLSDRFSAERPKGSFSTLEIQRTEQGDSAMYLCASSLVVGGELFFGEGSRLTVL.

This clone has only a few counts. The CDR3 region has the DNA TGTGCCAGTAGTATCGGAGGGGGCGGAACTGAAGCTTTCTTT. This translates into CASSIGGGGTEAFF. The chain joins TRBV19 to TRBJ1-1, with 7 nucleotides matching TRBD1. Germline CDR1 and CDR2: LNHDA and SQIVND (reference sequence). This CDR3 region has 14 residues. V lost 3 bases and J lost 5; bases outside the gene matches: 6.

This clone has only a few counts. The identical CDR3 is also encoded by other nucleotide sequences in the sample. The chain recombines TRBV6-5 with TRBJ2-7; tentatively, D is TRBD1 or TRBD2 (5 bases each). Germline CDR1 and CDR2: MNHEY and SVGAGI. V lost 0 bases and J 2 bases, leaving 8 bases between the germline ends. The CDR3 is 14 amino acids. The CDR3: CASSYSGGPYEQYF. DNA for the CDR3: TGTGCCAGCAGTTACTCTGGGGGTCCCTACGAGCAGTACTTC.

The rearrangement joins TRBV6-5 to TRBJ2-3, with 7 positions matching TRBD1. Germline V gene sequence: CDR1 MNHEY, CDR2 SVGAGI. This CDR3 region has 15 residues. The trim removed 4 bases at V and 4 bases at J, leaving 8 bases unmatched. The CDR3 spells CASSSPQGVADTQYF. The DNA for the CDR3 is TGTGCCAGCAGTTCGCCCCAGGGGGTGGCAGATACGCAGTATTTT.

A few counts support this clone. The chain links TRBV29-1 to TRBJ2-1, with 7 bases lining up with TRBD2. Germline V lookup: CDR1 SQVTM, CDR2 ANQGSEA. CDR3 length: 14 residues. With V trimmed by 6 bases and J by 5 bases, 10 bases remained unmatched. The CDR3 here is CSVPERGPDNEQFF. CDR3 bases: TGCAGCGTCCCGGAGCGGGGACCTGACAATGAGCAGTTCTTC.

The chain is built from TRBV19 and TRBJ1-1, with 9 bases that match TRBD1. V dropped 2 bases and J dropped 5; count of bases not matched to a gene: 6. Germline V gene sequence: CDR1 LNHDA, CDR2 SQIVND (reference sequence). CDR3 length equals 15 residues. CDR3 nucleotides: TGTGCCAGTAGTATAACAGGGGGCGACTGGACTGAAGCTTTCTTT. Translating it yields CASSITGGDWTEAFF.

The V and J genes are TRBV28 and TRBJ2-1; 15 bases are shared with TRBD2. This CDR3 region has 17 residues. CDR1 and CDR2 (germline): MDHEN, SYDVKM. Trimming took 5 bases from V and 1 from J; bases not matched to a gene: 3. This CDR3 reads CASSGTSGGPSYNEQFF. The CDR3 DNA reads as TGTGCCAGCAGTGGGACTAGCGGGGGGCCGTCCTACAATGAGCAGTTCTTC.

This clone appeared a few times. The chain links TRBV2 to TRBJ2-5; no definite D call. The V end lost 7 bases, the J end lost 2 bases, and 11 bases lay between the germline ends. The CDR3 contains 13 residues. Looked up from germline, CDR1 is SNHLY and CDR2 is FYNNEI. The CDR3 coding sequence is TGTGCCAGCAATCGTCTGCTACAAGAGACCCAGTACTTC. Encoded protein: CASNRLLQETQYF. Variable domain in full (rest from reference TRBV2 and TRBJ2-5): EPEVTQTPSHQVTQMGQEVILRCVPISNHLYFYWYRQILGQKVEFLVSFYNNEISEKSEIFDDQFSVERPDGSNFTLKIRSTKLEDSAMYFCASNRLLQETQYFGPGTRLLVL.

This clone was found a few times. The rearrangement links TRBV6-5 to TRBJ2-5, with TRBD2 matching 15 bases. The CDR3 is 15 amino acids. J gave up 1 base and V 8 bases, and 2 bases lay outside the gene matches. Germline V lookup: CDR1 MNHEY, CDR2 SVGAGI. CDR3 sequence: CASQGLAGGQETQYF. CDR3 bases: TGTGCCAGCCAGGGACTAGCGGGGGGCCAAGAGACCCAGTACTTC.

The chain employs TRBV10-3 and TRBJ2-3; maybe TRBD2 (7 bases). The CDR3 totals 16 residues. The germline V gene encodes CDR1 ENHRY and CDR2 SYGVKD. V lost 7 bases, J lost 5 bases, and 22 bases lay in between. As DNA, the CDR3 is TGTGCCATCACCCCCCTTGGGGGGGGGCAAGGAGATACGCAGTATTTT. Protein: CAITPLGGGQGDTQYF.

This clone showed up just a few times. The rearrangement links TRBV7-2 to TRBJ2-7, with D maybe TRBD1 (6 bases). The V gene lost 2 bases and the J gene lost 3 bases, with 17 bases spanning the gap. The CDR3 totals 16 residues. CDR1 is SGHTA and CDR2 is FQGNSA in the germline V gene. The CDR3 DNA is TGTGCCAGCAGCTTAAGAACAGGGAGTTCTCTCTACGAGCAGTACTTC. It translates to CASSLRTGSSLYEQYF. The entire variable domain, with the rest obtained from reference TRBV7-2 and TRBJ2-7, is as follows: GAGVSQSPSNKVTEKGKDVELRCDPISGHTALYWYRQSLGQGLEFLIYFQGNSAPDKSGLPSDRFSAERTGGSVSTLTIQRTQQEDSAVYLCASSLRTGSSLYEQYFGPGTRLTVT.

The chain combines TRBV2 with TRBJ1-1; no definite D call. The germline V and J ends were trimmed by 11 bases and 2 bases, with 9 bases remaining between them. Germline CDR1 is SNHLY and CDR2 is FYNNEI. The CDR3 length is 11 residues. The CDR3 coding sequence is TGTGCCGGGCGGGAAAACACTGAAGCTTTCTTT. Amino acid sequence: CAGRENTEAFF.

V and J are TRBV30 and TRBJ1-1; D is perhaps TRBD1 (6 bases). In germline, CDR1 is GTSNPN, CDR2 SVGIG (reference sequence). The CDR3 extends over 13 amino acids. V was shortened by 2 bases and J by 5 bases, with 12 bases between the two germline ends. CDR3: CAWSSGGETEAFF. The CDR3 DNA sequence: TGTGCCTGGAGTTCCGGGGGCGAGACTGAAGCTTTCTTT.

This sequence joins TRBV28 and TRBJ2-6; D unclear. Trimming took 3 bases from V and 2 from J, leaving 2 bases between them. Germline V gene sequence: CDR1 MDHEN, CDR2 SYDVKM. The CDR3 is 13 residues long. The CDR3 protein is CASSLAGANVLTF. The CDR3, as DNA: TGTGCCAGCAGTTTGGCTGGGGCCAACGTCCTGACTTTC.

The J gene is TRBJ2-1, the V gene TRBV9, with 9 bases matching TRBD2. Germline V gives CDR1 SGDLS, CDR2 YYNGEE. This CDR3 has 15 amino acids. Trimming took 4 bases from V and 3 from J; bases not matched to a gene: 5. CDR3 loop: CASSRTSAYYNEQFF. The CDR3 bases are TGTGCCAGCAGCCGGACTAGCGCGTACTACAATGAGCAGTTCTTC.

This clone was seen more than once but under ten times. This sequence joins TRBV2 and TRBJ2-1; D is ambiguous. CDR1 and CDR2 from the germline V gene are SNHLY and FYNNEI. The CDR3 sequence is 13 residues long. The V end lost 6 bases, the J end lost 7 bases, and 13 bases lay between the germline ends. The CDR3 DNA is TGTGCCAGCAGCCTGAATCCGATTAATGAGCAGTTCTTC. Translated: CASSLNPINEQFF.

The V call is TRBV6-6, the J call TRBJ2-1, with TRBD2 matching 8 bases. Trimming removed 5 bases from V and 6 bases from J; junction bases left unmatched: 9. The CDR3 spans 15 residues. Germline loops: CDR1 MNHNY, CDR2 SVGAGI (reference sequence). The CDR3 is CASSTGTSPANEQFF. CDR3 nucleotides: TGTGCCAGCAGTACCGGGACTAGTCCCGCCAATGAGCAGTTCTTC.

This clone was seen more than once but under ten times. The genes are TRBV30 and TRBJ2-3; 8 nucleotides line up with TRBD1. Germline CDR1 reads GTSNPN; CDR2 reads SVGIG (reference sequence). The CDR3 contains 15 residues. The ends lost 0 bases at V and 4 bases at J; junction bases unmatched: 6. In DNA, the CDR3 is TGTGCCTGGAGTGTAAACAGGGGGTCTGCAGATACGCAGTATTTT. It is translated as CAWSVNRGSADTQYF.

This chain joins TRBV19 and TRBJ2-2, with D hard to call. With 0 bases removed from V and 1 base from J, the gap between germline ends came to 6 bases. This CDR3 spans 15 amino acids. In germline, CDR1 is LNHDA, CDR2 SQIVND (reference sequence). The CDR3 spells CASSIEGKNTGELFF. In DNA, the CDR3 is TGTGCCAGTAGTATAGAGGGAAAGAACACCGGGGAGCTGTTTTTT.

This clone was seen more than once but under ten times. The chain has TRBV18 and TRBJ1-2, with 11 bases fitting TRBD1. CDR1 and CDR2 (germline): KGHSH, LQKENI. V lost 3 bases and J lost 6; bases outside the gene matches: 6. There are 15 residues in the CDR3. CDR3 in DNA: TGTGCCAGCTCACCGAACGGACAGGGGGCGGATGGCTACACCTTC. Translation: CASSPNGQGADGYTF.

The rearrangement uses TRBV7-9 and TRBJ1-1; the D gene is possibly TRBD1 (6 bases). This CDR3 comprises 12 residues. V was clipped by 2 bases and J by 7 bases, with 8 bases between them. Germline CDR1 reads SEHNR; CDR2 reads FQNEAQ (reference sequence). The CDR3 reads CASSLPQGEAFF. Here the CDR3 DNA reads TGTGCCAGCAGCTTACCACAGGGTGAAGCTTTCTTT. The whole variable domain, remainder taken from reference TRBV7-9 and TRBJ1-1, is DTGVSQNPRHKITKRGQNVTFRCDPISEHNRLYWYRQTLGQGPEFLTYFQNEAQLEKSRLLSDRFSAERPKGSFSTLEIQRTEQGDSAMYLCASSLPQGEAFFGQGTRLTVV.

This clone occurred a few times. The chain joins TRBV30 to TRBJ2-7; D perhaps matches TRBD1 (6 bases). CDR3 size: 13 residues. V lost 1 base, J lost 5 bases, and 12 bases lay in between. Germline V gives CDR1 GTSNPN, CDR2 SVGIG (reference sequence). The CDR3: CAWSAGGVNEQYF. CDR3 nucleotides: TGTGCCTGGAGTGCTGGGGGCGTAAACGAGCAGTACTTC.

This clone was observed a few times. The rearrangement uses TRBV2 and TRBJ2-3, with D unclear. The germline gives CDR1 SNHLY, CDR2 FYNNEI. The CDR3 is made up of 12 amino acids. V was cut by 4 bases and J by 3 bases, with 5 bases left in between. The CDR3 DNA sequence: TGTGCCAGCAGTGCGCGTACAGATACGCAGTATTTT. Translated, it gives CASSARTDTQYF.

This clone came up a few times. The chain combines TRBV30 with TRBJ1-5; 7 nucleotides match TRBD1. In germline, CDR1 is GTSNPN, CDR2 SVGIG (reference sequence). This CDR3 is 13 amino acids long. The CDR3 is CALYTGGNQPQHF. CDR3 in DNA: TGTGCTCTATACACAGGGGGCAATCAGCCCCAGCATTTT.

The genes are TRBV7-9 and TRBJ1-2, with D tentatively TRBD1 (5 bases). The CDR3 totals 14 residues. Germline V gives CDR1 SEHNR, CDR2 FQNEAQ (reference sequence). V lost 5 bases and J lost 3, with 13 bases in between. CDR3 sequence (DNA): TGTGCCAGCAGCCCCCGGGGAGGGGACTATGGCTACACCTTC. Translation gives CASSPRGGDYGYTF.